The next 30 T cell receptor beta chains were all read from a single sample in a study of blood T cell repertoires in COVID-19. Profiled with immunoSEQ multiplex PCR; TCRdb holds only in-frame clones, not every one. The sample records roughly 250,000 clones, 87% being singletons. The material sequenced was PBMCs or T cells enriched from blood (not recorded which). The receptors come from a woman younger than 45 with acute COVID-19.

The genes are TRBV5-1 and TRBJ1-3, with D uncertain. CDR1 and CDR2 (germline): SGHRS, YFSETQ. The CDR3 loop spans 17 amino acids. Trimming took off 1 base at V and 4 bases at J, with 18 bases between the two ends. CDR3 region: CASSLNSVGSGGNTIYF. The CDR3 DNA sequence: TGCGCCAGCAGCTTGAACTCCGTTGGGAGTGGGGGAAACACCATATATTTT.

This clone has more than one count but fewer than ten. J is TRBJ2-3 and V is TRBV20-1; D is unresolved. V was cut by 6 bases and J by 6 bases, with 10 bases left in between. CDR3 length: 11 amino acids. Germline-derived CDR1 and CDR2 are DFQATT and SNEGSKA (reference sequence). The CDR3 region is CSAHHQDTQYF. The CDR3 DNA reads TGCAGTGCCCACCACCAGGATACGCAGTATTTT.

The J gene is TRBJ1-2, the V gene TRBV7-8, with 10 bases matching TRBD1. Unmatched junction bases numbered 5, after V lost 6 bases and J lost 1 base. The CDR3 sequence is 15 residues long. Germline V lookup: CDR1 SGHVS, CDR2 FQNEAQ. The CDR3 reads CASSRGQGNNYGYTF. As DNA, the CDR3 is TGTGCCAGCAGTAGGGGACAGGGGAATAACTATGGCTACACCTTC.

CDR3 sequence reads: CASSGSGTRNTDTQYF. The DNA of the CDR3 is TGTGCCAGCAGCGGGTCCGGGACTAGGAACACAGATACGCAGTATTTT. The rearrangement uses TRBV9 and TRBJ2-3, with 8 positions matching TRBD2. This CDR3 comprises 16 residues. V dropped 3 bases and J dropped 2; count of bases not matched to a gene: 8. Looked up from germline, CDR1 is SGDLS and CDR2 is YYNGEE.

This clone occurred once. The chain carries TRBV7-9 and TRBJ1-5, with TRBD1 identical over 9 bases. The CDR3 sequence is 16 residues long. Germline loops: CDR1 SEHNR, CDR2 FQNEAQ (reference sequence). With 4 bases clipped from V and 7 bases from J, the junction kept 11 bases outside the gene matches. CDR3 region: CASSYSVTGGWQPQHF. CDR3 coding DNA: TGTGCCAGCAGCTACAGCGTCACAGGGGGCTGGCAGCCCCAGCATTTT.

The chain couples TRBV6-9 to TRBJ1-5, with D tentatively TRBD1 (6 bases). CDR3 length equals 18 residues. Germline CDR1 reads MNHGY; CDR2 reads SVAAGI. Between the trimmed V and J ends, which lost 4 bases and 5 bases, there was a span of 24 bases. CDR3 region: CASSFPPNPGGAYQPQHF. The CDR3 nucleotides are TGTGCCAGCAGTTTCCCCCCAAACCCGGGGGGCGCTTATCAGCCCCAGCATTTT.

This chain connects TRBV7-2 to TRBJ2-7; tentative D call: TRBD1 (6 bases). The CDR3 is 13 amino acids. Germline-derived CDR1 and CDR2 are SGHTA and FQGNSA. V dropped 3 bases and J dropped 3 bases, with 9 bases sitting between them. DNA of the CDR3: TGTGCCAGCAGCTTGAACAGGGACTACGAGCAGTACTTC. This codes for CASSLNRDYEQYF.

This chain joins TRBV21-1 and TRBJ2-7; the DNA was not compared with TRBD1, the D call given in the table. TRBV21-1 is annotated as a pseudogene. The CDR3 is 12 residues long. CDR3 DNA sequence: TGTGCCAGAATGACAGGCCCCTACGAGCAGTACTTC. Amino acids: CARMTGPYEQYF.

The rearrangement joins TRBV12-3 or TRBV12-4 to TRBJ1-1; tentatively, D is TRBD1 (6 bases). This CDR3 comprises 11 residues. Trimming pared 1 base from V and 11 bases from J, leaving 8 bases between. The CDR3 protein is CASSLDRVAFF. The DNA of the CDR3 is TGTGCCAGCAGTTTAGACAGGGTCGCTTTCTTT.

The CDR3 DNA follows: TGTGCCAGTAGTGTTTACGACAGAACCAATCAGCCCCAGCATTTT. Encoded protein: CASSVYDRTNQPQHF. V usage is TRBV19 and J usage is TRBJ1-5, with D perhaps matching TRBD1 (5 bases). The CDR3 extends over 15 amino acids. Germline CDR1 is LNHDA and CDR2 is SQIVND (reference sequence). Trimming cost V 5 bases and J 3 bases, with 14 bases left between them.

The CDR3 loop is CASSVEGFQPQHF. The CDR3 DNA reads TGTGCCAGCAGTGTCGAGGGTTTCCAGCCCCAGCATTTT. This chain uses TRBV2 with TRBJ1-5; D gene uncertain. Trimming removed 4 bases at V and 7 bases at J, with 11 bases between. The CDR3 length is 13 residues. Germline-derived CDR1 and CDR2 are SNHLY and FYNNEI.

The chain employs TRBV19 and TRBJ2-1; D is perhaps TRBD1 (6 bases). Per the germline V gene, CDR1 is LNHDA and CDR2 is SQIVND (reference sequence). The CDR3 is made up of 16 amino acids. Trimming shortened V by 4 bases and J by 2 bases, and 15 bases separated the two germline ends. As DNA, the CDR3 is TGTGCCAGTAGTAACCTGATGGGGGCAACCTACAATGAGCAGTTCTTC. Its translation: CASSNLMGATYNEQFF.

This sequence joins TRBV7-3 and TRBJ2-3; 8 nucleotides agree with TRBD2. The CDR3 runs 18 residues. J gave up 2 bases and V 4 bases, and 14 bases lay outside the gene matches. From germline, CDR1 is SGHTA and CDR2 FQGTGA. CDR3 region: CASSSPERRGGYTDTQYF. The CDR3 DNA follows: TGTGCCAGCAGCTCACCCGAACGCCGGGGGGGATACACAGATACGCAGTATTTT.

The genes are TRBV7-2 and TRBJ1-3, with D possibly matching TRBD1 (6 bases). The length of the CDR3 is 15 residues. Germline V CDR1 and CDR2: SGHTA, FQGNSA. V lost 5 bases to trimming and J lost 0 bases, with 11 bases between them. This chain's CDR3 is CASSQGGRSGNTIYF. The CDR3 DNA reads TGTGCCAGCAGCCAAGGGGGTCGCTCTGGAAACACCATATATTTT.

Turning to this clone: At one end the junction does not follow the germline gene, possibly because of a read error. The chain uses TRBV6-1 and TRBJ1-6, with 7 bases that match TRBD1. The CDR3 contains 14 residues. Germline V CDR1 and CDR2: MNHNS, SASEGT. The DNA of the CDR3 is TGTGCCAGCAGCGAAGGGGGCTTGCGATCACCCCTCCACTTT. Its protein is CASSEGGLRSPLHF.

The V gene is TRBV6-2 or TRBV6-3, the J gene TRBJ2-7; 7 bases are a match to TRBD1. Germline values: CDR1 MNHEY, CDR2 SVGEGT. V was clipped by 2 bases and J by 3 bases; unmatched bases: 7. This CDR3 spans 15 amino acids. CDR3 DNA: TGTGCCAGCAGTTACGGACCCAGGGGGAGCTACGAGCAGTACTTC. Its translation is CASSYGPRGSYEQYF.

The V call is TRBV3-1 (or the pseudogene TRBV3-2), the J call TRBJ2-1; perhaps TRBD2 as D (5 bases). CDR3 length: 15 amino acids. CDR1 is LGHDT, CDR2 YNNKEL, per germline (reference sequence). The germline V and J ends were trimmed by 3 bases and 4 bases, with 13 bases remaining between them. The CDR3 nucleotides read TGTGCCAGCAGCCAGGGTTGGACGGGGTACAATGAGCAGTTCTTC. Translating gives CASSQGWTGYNEQFF.

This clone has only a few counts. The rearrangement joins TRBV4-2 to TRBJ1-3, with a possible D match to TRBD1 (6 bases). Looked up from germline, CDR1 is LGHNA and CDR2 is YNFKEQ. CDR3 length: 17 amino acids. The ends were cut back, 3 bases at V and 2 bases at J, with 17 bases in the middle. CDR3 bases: TGTGCCAGCAGCCAGGAAGGGGTGGACAGAACTGGAAACACCATATATTTT. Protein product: CASSQEGVDRTGNTIYF.

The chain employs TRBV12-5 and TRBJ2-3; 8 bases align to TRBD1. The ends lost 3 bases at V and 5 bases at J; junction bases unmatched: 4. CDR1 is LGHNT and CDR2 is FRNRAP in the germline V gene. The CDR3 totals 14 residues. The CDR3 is CASGLQGVGDTQYF. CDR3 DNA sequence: TGTGCTAGTGGTTTACAGGGGGTGGGAGATACGCAGTATTTT.

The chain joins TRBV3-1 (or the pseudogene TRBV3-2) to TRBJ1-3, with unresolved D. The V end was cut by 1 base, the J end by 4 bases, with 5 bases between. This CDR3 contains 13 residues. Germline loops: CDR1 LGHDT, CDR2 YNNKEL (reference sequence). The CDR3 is CASSQVSGNTIYF. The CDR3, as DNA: TGTGCCAGCAGCCAAGTTTCAGGAAACACCATATATTTT.

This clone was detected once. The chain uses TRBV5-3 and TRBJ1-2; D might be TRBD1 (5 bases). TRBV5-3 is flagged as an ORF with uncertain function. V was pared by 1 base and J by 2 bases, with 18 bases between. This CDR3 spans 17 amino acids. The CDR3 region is CARSLQEGMRVNYGYTF. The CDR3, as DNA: TGTGCCAGAAGCTTGCAGGAGGGGATGAGAGTAAACTATGGCTACACCTTC.

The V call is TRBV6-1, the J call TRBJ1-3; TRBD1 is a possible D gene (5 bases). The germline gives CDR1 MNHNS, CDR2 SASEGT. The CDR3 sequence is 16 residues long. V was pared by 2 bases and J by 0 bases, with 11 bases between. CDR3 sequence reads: CASSETAGISGNTIYF. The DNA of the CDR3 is TGTGCCAGCAGTGAAACAGCAGGGATCTCTGGAAACACCATATATTTT.

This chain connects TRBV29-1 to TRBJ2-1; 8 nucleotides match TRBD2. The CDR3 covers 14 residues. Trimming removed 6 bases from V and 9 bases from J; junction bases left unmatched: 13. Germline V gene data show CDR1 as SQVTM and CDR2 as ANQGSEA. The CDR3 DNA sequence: TGCAGCGTAAGATTACTAGCGGAGGGGGGTGAGCAGTTCTTC. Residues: CSVRLLAEGGEQFF.

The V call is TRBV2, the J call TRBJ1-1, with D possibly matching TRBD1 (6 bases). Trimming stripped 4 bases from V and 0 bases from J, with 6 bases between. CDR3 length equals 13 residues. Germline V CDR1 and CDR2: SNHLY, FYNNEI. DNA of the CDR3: TGTGCCAGCAGTGGGACAGTGAACACTGAAGCTTTCTTT. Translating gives CASSGTVNTEAFF.

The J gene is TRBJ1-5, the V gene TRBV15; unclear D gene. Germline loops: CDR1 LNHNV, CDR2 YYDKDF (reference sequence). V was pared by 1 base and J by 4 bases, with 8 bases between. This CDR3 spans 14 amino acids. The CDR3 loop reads CATSRVGRNQPQHF. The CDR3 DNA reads TGTGCCACCAGCAGAGTGGGCCGGAATCAGCCCCAGCATTTT.

The chain's CDR3 is CASSYSLSGYYEQYF. The CDR3 DNA is TGTGCCAGCAGTTACTCCTTGTCGGGGTACTACGAGCAGTACTTC. The chain is built from TRBV6-5 and TRBJ2-7, with D possibly being TRBD2 (5 bases). Germline lookup yields CDR1 MNHEY and CDR2 SVGAGI. Between the trimmed V and J ends, which lost 0 bases and 3 bases, there was a span of 12 bases. CDR3 length: 15 amino acids.

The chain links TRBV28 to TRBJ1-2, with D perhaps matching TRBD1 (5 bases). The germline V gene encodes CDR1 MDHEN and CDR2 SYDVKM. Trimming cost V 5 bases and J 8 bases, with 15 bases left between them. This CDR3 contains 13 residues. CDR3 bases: TGTGCCAGCAGTCCACAGACAGCTGGGGGCTACACCTTC. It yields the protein CASSPQTAGGYTF.

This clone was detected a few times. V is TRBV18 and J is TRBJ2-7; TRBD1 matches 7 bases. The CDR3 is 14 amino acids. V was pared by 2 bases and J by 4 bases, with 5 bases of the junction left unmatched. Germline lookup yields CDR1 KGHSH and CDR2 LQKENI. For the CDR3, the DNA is TGTGCCAGCTCACCAAGACAGGGAGTATACGAGCAGTACTTC. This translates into CASSPRQGVYEQYF. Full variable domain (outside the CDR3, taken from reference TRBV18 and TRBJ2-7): NAGVMQNPRHLVRRRGQEARLRCSPMKGHSHVYWYRQLPEEGLKFMVYLQKENIIDESGMPKERFSAEFPKEGPSILRIQQVVRGDSAAYFCASSPRQGVYEQYFGPGTRLTVT.

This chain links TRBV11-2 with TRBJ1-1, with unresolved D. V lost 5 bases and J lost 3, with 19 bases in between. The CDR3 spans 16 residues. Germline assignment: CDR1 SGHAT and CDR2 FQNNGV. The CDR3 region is CASSPPGMTKYTEAFF. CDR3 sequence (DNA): TGTGCCAGCAGCCCCCCGGGGATGACGAAGTACACTGAAGCTTTCTTT.

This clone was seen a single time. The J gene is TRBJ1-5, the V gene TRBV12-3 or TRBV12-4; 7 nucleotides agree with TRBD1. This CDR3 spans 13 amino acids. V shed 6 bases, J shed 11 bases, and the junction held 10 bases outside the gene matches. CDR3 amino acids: CASRRTGSLAQHF. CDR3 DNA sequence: TGTGCCAGCAGACGGACAGGATCCTTGGCCCAGCATTTT.